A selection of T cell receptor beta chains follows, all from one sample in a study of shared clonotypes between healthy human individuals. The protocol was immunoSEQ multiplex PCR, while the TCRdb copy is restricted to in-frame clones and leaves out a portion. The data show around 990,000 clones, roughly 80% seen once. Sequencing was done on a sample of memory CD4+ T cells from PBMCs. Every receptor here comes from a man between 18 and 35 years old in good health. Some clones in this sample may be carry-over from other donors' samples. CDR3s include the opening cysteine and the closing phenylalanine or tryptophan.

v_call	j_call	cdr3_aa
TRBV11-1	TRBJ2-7	CASSSLSGTGAYEQYF
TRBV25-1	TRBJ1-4	CASSEGGSNEKLFF
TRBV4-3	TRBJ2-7	CASSQGPSSYEQYF
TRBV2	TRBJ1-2	CASSDSLNYGYTF
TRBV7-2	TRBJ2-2	CASSLVRPGLGIGELFF
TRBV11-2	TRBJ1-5	CASSSGLTQPQHF
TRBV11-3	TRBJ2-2	CASSLGRAGELFF
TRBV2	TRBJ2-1	CASSELAYQFF
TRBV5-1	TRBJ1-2	CASSLAGRGPLNYGYTF
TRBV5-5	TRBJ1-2	CASSLVQGVSYTF
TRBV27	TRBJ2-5	CASSIVRGGAGTQYF
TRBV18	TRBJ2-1	CASSRLAAYNEQFF
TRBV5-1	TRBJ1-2	CASSPTSGNYGYTF
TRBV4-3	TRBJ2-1	CASSPQTGYNEQFF
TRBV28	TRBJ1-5	CASSLGGGQYNQPQHF
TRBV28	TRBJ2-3	CASSPGAVGTDTQYF
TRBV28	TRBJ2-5	CASSLLWTGAGETQYF
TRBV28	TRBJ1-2	CASSLSGQGGYTF
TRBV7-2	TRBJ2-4	CASSASAKNIQYF
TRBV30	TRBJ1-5	CAWETGRGQPQHF
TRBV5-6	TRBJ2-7	CASSLAGRGEEQYF
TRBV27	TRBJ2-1	CASSLFRGGYNEQFF
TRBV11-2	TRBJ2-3	CASSSIRTNTDTQYF
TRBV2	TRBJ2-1	CASSTSSNEQFF
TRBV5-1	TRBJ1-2	CASSFQQGDYGYTF
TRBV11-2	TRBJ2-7	CASSNTGSYEQYF
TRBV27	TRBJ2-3	CASSFGAAGGKDTQYF
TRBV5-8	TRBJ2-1	CASTLRTSGNNEQFF
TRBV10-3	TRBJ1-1	CAIMDSMNTEAFF
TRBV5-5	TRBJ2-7	CASSAGLRTVSSYEQYF
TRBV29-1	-	CSGGPGAGAYEQYF
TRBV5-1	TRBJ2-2	CASSLALAGNTGELFF
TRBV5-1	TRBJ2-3	CASSGSGTDTQYF
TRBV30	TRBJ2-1	CAWSESGEQFF
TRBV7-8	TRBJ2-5	CASSEISGSGTQYF
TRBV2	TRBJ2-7	CASTLGTTHEQYF
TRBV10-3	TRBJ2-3	CAINAGTSSDTQYF
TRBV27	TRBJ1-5	CASSLRGQPYSNQPQHF
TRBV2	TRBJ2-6	CALQPGNGANVLTF
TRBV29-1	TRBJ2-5	CSVGRETQYF
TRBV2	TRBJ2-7	CASRALNRGFMDEQYF
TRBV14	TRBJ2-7	CASSHQLNKRLAGAATYEQYF
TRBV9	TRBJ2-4	CASSGNAGGKYF
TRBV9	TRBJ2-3	CASSSDSNTDTQYF
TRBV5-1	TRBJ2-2	CASSLELLPNTGELFF
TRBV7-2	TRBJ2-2	CASSPGLAGTGELFF
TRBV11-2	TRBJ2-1	CASSQTGKGEQFF
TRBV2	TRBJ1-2	CASSPDRAVNYGYTF
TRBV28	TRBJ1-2	CASSRANLPNYGYTF
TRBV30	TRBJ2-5	CAWGATGSSVEETQYF
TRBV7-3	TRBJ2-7	CASSLGTGAEQYF